This T cell receptor (beta chain) was identified in a study of T-cell reconstitution after alpha-beta-depleted transplantation in children. Unique molecular identifiers were used in preparing the TCRbeta library. MiXCR, applied by TCRdb to the PCR reads, yields one record per CDR3 protein. The table lists about a million distinct CDR3 sequences, 25% to 30% of them singletons, with approximately 30% in the top ten. This clonotype has more than one count but fewer than ten. What it binds is unknown. The germline V gene has CDR1 SGHDT and CDR2 YYEEEE. This CDR3 spans 15 amino acids. Losses at the gene ends were 4 bases for V and 8 bases for J; bases not matched to a gene: 9. Broader study findings: Several hundred expanded graft clones reportedly were the source of alpha-beta T cells about two months after transplant. T-cell numbers and diversity one year post-transplant derived largely from freshly generated T cells.

The specimen comprised PBMCs, mostly from graft donor cells, sampled 360 days after TCRalphabeta/CD19-depleted stem cell transplant. The chain joins TRBV5-6 to TRBJ2-6; 7 nucleotides agree with TRBD1. This sequence originates from a boy in the first two years of life who had a stem cell transplant for SCID, so the T cells may come from the graft donor. CDR3 amino acids: CASSPDREPPNVLTF. DNA for the CDR3: TGTGCCAGCAGCCCCGACAGGGAACCCCCCAACGTCCTGACTTTC.